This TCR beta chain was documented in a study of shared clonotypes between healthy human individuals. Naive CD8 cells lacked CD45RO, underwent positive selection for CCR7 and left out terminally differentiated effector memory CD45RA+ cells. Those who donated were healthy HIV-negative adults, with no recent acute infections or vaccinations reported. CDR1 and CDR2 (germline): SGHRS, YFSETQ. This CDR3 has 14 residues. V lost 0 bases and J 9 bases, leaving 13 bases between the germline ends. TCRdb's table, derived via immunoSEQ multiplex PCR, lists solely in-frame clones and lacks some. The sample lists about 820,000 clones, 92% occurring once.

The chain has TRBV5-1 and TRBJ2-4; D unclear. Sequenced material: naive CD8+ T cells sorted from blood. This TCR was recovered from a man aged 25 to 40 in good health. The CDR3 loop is CASSLGPGGRIQYF. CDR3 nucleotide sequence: TGCGCCAGCAGCTTGGGACCAGGCGGACGCATTCAGTACTTC.